A single sample gave rise to the 23 T cell receptor beta chains below, sequenced in a study of human T cells and chemical hapten exposure. The time point: patch test 1, 2 weeks after DPC sensitization. Described treatment: therapeutic diphenylcyclopropenone sensitization with weekly scalp DPC. Via MiXCR, TCRdb re-called the RACE reads, giving one row per CDR3 protein. This sample has some 81,000 distinct CDR3 sequences; 7.5% to 9% occur once, and the top ten carry roughly 1.6%. The material sequenced was whole blood, taken in connection with sensitization to the hapten diphenylcyclopropenone (DPC). These receptors were obtained from a woman aged 25 to 39 with alopecia areata. Some clones in this sample may be carry-over from other donors' samples.

The J gene is TRBJ1-2, the V gene TRBV6-6; the D gene is possibly TRBD1 (6 bases). Per germline, CDR1 MNHNY and CDR2 SVGAGI (reference sequence). The CDR3 length is 16 residues. Trimming stripped 0 bases from V and 4 bases from J, with 15 bases between. CDR3 protein: CASSYSIAGVAYGYTF. CDR3 nucleotides: TGTGCCAGCAGTTACTCGATTGCAGGGGTCGCCTATGGCTACACCTTC.

This clonotype was seen many times. J is TRBJ1-2 and V is TRBV10-3; D not certain. V was clipped by 3 bases and J by 1 base, with 9 bases between them. The CDR3 consists of 14 residues. Germline values: CDR1 ENHRY, CDR2 SYGVKD. Written as DNA, the CDR3 is TGTGCCATCAGTGATTTGGGAATTAACTATGGCTACACCTTC. Its protein product is CAISDLGINYGYTF.

A few counts support this clonotype. This rearrangement joins TRBV11-3 to TRBJ2-4; D is undetermined. V shed 2 bases and J shed 7 bases, with 15 bases lying between them. The CDR3 is 15 amino acids. Looked up from germline, CDR1 is SGHNT and CDR2 is YENEEA. CDR3 sequence reads: CASSLLTSMVNIQYF. The CDR3 nucleotides read TGTGCCAGCAGCTTACTAACCTCTATGGTGAACATTCAGTACTTC.

This clonotype was picked up many times. The chain combines TRBV7-2 with TRBJ1-1; a possible D gene is TRBD1 (5 bases). The V end was cut by 4 bases, the J end by 5 bases, with 11 bases between. The CDR3 is made up of 13 amino acids. Germline CDR1 SGHTA, CDR2 FQGNSA. This CDR3 reads CASSSQWGTEAFF. The CDR3 bases are TGTGCCAGCAGCTCACAATGGGGGACTGAAGCTTTCTTT.

DNA of the CDR3: TGTGCCACCAAACTTTCCCGTGGACAAAACTATGGCTACACCTTC. Residues: CATKLSRGQNYGYTF. The gene calls are TRBV19 and TRBJ1-2; a possible D gene is TRBD1 (5 bases). The CDR3 sequence is 15 residues long. CDR1 is LNHDA and CDR2 is SQIVND in the germline V gene (reference sequence). V dropped 10 bases and J dropped 2 bases, with 20 bases sitting between them.

In the case of this clonotype: A much larger clonotype is one base distant, so this may be a read error. The chain uses TRBV11-2 and TRBJ2-3; D remains ambiguous. Germline CDR1 and CDR2: SGHAT and FQNNGV. The CDR3 is 11 residues long. V was pared by 4 bases and J by 14 bases, with 13 bases between. The CDR3 loop is CASSCSGGPYF. In DNA form, the CDR3 reads TGTGCCAGCAGCTGTTCCGGTGGTCCGTATTTT.

The CDR3 loop is CASSLKATNTGELFF. CDR3 DNA sequence: TGCGCCAGCAGCTTGAAGGCTACGAACACCGGGGAGCTGTTTTTT. V usage is TRBV5-1 and J usage is TRBJ2-2; D unresolved. V gave up 1 base and J gave up 0 bases, with 7 bases separating them. Looked up from germline, CDR1 is SGHRS and CDR2 is YFSETQ. This CDR3 comprises 15 residues. Complete variable domain (other parts from reference TRBV5-1 and TRBJ2-2): KAGVTQTPRYLIKTRGQQVTLSCSPISGHRSVSWYQQTPGQGLQFLFEYFSETQRNKGNFPGRFSGRQFSNSRSEMNVSTLELGDSALYLCASSLKATNTGELFFGEGSRLTVL.

This clonotype has a handful of counts. J is TRBJ1-2 and V is TRBV3-1; 9 bases match TRBD1. CDR1 is LGHDT and CDR2 is YNNKEL in the germline V gene (reference sequence). The V segment lost 0 bases and the J segment 4 bases; nucleotides outside the gene matches: 6. CDR3 length equals 16 residues. CDR3 in amino acids: CASSQDRGQGGYGYTF. The DNA of the CDR3 is TGTGCCAGCAGCCAAGATCGGGGACAGGGAGGCTATGGCTACACCTTC.

There are many counts of this clonotype. This rearrangement joins TRBV30 to TRBJ2-2; D remains unclear. Trimming took off 0 bases at V and 3 bases at J, with 5 bases between the two ends. CDR3 length equals 13 residues. Germline lookup yields CDR1 GTSNPN and CDR2 SVGIG (reference sequence). The CDR3 DNA reads as TGTGCCTGGAGTGTCGGCTACACCGGGGAGCTGTTTTTT. Its protein product is CAWSVGYTGELFF.

This clonotype was detected ten times or more. The chain links TRBV5-1 to TRBJ2-3, with TRBD2 matching 9 bases. There are 16 residues in the CDR3. In germline, CDR1 is SGHRS, CDR2 YFSETQ. V lost 0 bases, J lost 4 bases, and 6 bases stayed unmatched. This CDR3 is CASSLVASGASDTQYF. CDR3 DNA: TGCGCCAGCAGCTTGGTCGCTAGCGGGGCGTCAGATACGCAGTATTTT.

This clonotype occurred many times. The chain uses TRBV7-7 and TRBJ2-5; D remains ambiguous. The CDR3 loop spans 15 amino acids. Trimming stripped 3 bases from V and 2 bases from J, with 13 bases between. Germline values: CDR1 SSHAT, CDR2 FNYEAQ (reference sequence). The CDR3 is CASSLAPGVQETQYF. The CDR3 DNA reads as TGTGCCAGCAGCTTGGCCCCTGGTGTTCAAGAGACCCAGTACTTC.

The chain combines TRBV5-1 with TRBJ1-1, with D possibly matching TRBD1 (5 bases). The CDR3 sequence is 14 residues long. Germline CDR1 is SGHRS and CDR2 is YFSETQ. V was pared by 4 bases and J by 4 bases, with 14 bases between. CDR3 in amino acids: CASSPSRGVTEAFF. Written as DNA, the CDR3 is TGCGCCAGCAGCCCCTCCCGGGGGGTCACTGAAGCTTTCTTT.

For this clonotype: This may be a read error: a much more frequent sequence differs by one nucleotide. This chain joins TRBV6-2 or TRBV6-3 and TRBJ2-7, with D possibly TRBD1 on 6 matching bases. This CDR3 is 12 amino acids long. The V gene lost 2 bases and the J gene lost 6 bases, with 8 bases spanning the gap. Germline V CDR1 and CDR2: MNHEY, SVGEGT. The CDR3 DNA reads as TGTGCCAGCAGTTACCAAGGGGGCGAGCAGTACTTC. Its translation is CASSYQGGEQYF.

This clonotype was recorded at least ten times. J is TRBJ1-5 and V is TRBV19; D remains ambiguous. The CDR3 length is 15 residues. V gave up 5 bases and J gave up 0 bases, with 11 bases separating them. Per germline, CDR1 LNHDA and CDR2 SQIVND (reference sequence). This CDR3 is CASSPRPNSNQPQHF. The CDR3 region has the DNA TGTGCCAGTAGTCCCAGACCGAATAGCAATCAGCCCCAGCATTTT.

This clonotype was counted at least ten times. This rearrangement joins TRBV11-2 to TRBJ1-1; no clear D. Per the germline V gene, CDR1 is SGHAT and CDR2 is FQNNGV. The CDR3 totals 15 residues. The V gene lost 1 base and the J gene lost 0 bases, with 9 bases spanning the gap. CDR3 amino acids: CASSLVFGMNTEAFF. The CDR3 nucleotides read TGTGCCAGCAGCTTAGTCTTCGGCATGAACACTGAAGCTTTCTTT.

This clonotype was counted at least ten times. This chain joins TRBV29-1 and TRBJ2-1, with TRBD1 as a possible D gene (6 bases). This CDR3 region has 13 residues. The V end was cut by 7 bases, the J end by 5 bases, with 15 bases between. In germline, CDR1 is SQVTM, CDR2 ANQGSEA. DNA for the CDR3: TGCAGCGCTACGGTAACAGGGAACAATGAGCAGTTCTTC. Its translation is CSATVTGNNEQFF.

This clonotype came up many times. The chain uses TRBV5-8 and TRBJ2-7; tentative D call: TRBD1 (6 bases). The germline V gene has CDR1 SGHTS and CDR2 YDEGEE. Trimming took 0 bases from V and 0 from J, leaving 10 bases between them. The length of the CDR3 is 15 residues. CDR3 residues: CASSLVRGPSYEQYF. The CDR3 DNA is TGTGCCAGCAGCTTGGTCAGGGGCCCCTCCTACGAGCAGTACTTC.

This clonotype was seen at least ten times. J is TRBJ1-1 and V is TRBV27; a possible D gene is TRBD1 (5 bases). This CDR3 spans 15 amino acids. With 9 bases removed from V and 2 bases from J, the gap between germline ends came to 19 bases. Germline V gives CDR1 MNHEY, CDR2 SMNVEV (reference sequence). In nucleotides, the CDR3 is TGTGCCAGTGCCTGGGTACAGGCTTCCAACACTGAAGCTTTCTTT. Its protein product is CASAWVQASNTEAFF.

The table lists this clonotype with a few counts. The chain is built from TRBV6-5 and TRBJ1-6; no clear D. Trimming cost V 0 bases and J 8 bases, with 8 bases left between them. Looked up from germline, CDR1 is MNHEY and CDR2 is SVGAGI. This CDR3 has 14 amino acids. CDR3 DNA: TGTGCCAGCAGTTACTCCCTAATCTATTCACCCCTCCACTTT. Amino acids: CASSYSLIYSPLHF.

Points on this clonotype: Since a much larger clone is just one base distant, this may be a read error. The chain carries TRBV12-3 or TRBV12-4 and TRBJ1-5; maybe TRBD1 (6 bases). The CDR3 is 15 residues long. As DNA, the CDR3 is TGTGCCAGCAGCCCTTTCCGCAGGGGAAATCAGTCCCAGCATTTT. It codes for CASSPFRRGNQSQHF.

The table lists this clonotype with many counts. The rearrangement joins TRBV25-1 to TRBJ2-1, with D tentatively TRBD1 or TRBD2 (6 bases each). Germline V gene data show CDR1 as MGHDK and CDR2 as SYGVNS. V was clipped by 6 bases and J by 2 bases, with 17 bases between them. The CDR3 is made up of 16 amino acids. The CDR3 is CASRPPGGVTYNEQFF. CDR3 bases: TGTGCCAGCAGGCCCCCCGGGGGCGTAACCTACAATGAGCAGTTCTTC.

A remark on this clonotype: A much larger clonotype is one base distant, so this may be a read error. The chain links TRBV3-1 to TRBJ1-6; 8 bases map to TRBD1. CDR3 length: 14 amino acids. Germline CDR1 and CDR2: LGHDT and YNNKEL (reference sequence). DNA for the CDR3: TGTGCCAGCAGCCTACAGGGGGAAAGTTCACCCCTCAACTTT. This codes for CASSLQGESSPLNF.

This clonotype was counted many times. The chain combines TRBV6-1 with TRBJ2-7, with D perhaps TRBD1 (6 bases). The CDR3 runs 17 residues. Trimming removed 0 bases at V and 2 bases at J, with 17 bases between. Germline CDR1 and CDR2: MNHNS and SASEGT. CDR3 in amino acids: CASSEAPTGHGTYEQYF. Here the CDR3 DNA reads TGTGCCAGCAGTGAAGCCCCTACAGGGCACGGGACCTACGAGCAGTACTTC.